What follows are 28 T cell receptor beta chains derived from one specimen sequenced in a study of blood T cell repertoires in COVID-19. The assay was immunoSEQ multiplex PCR, and TCRdb's table has in-frame clones only and misses some. This table holds 75,000 to 90,000 clones, roughly 86% found once. The sample taken for sequencing was peripheral blood. These receptors originate from a man at least 80 years old with active or convalescent COVID-19.

The chain joins TRBV4-1 to TRBJ1-6; weak D call: TRBD1 (6 bases). This CDR3 comprises 15 residues. Germline V gene sequence: CDR1 MGHRA, CDR2 YSYEKL. V lost 0 bases and J 4 bases, leaving 7 bases between the germline ends. CDR3 coding DNA: TGCGCCAGCAGCCAAGAGGACAGATATAATTCACCCCTCCACTTT. Translation: CASSQEDRYNSPLHF.

V gene TRBV6-5 combines with J gene TRBJ2-5; TRBD1 matches 12 bases. The CDR3 runs 15 residues. Germline V CDR1 and CDR2: MNHEY, SVGAGI. V was pared by 2 bases and J by 4 bases, with 2 bases of the junction left unmatched. CDR3 sequence reads: CASSYGTGGGETQYF. CDR3 coding DNA: TGTGCCAGCAGTTACGGGACAGGGGGCGGAGAGACCCAGTACTTC.

The V and J genes are TRBV6-5 and TRBJ1-3; no clear D gene. Germline V gene lookup returns CDR1 MNHEY and CDR2 SVGAGI. Between the trimmed V and J ends, which lost 6 bases and 0 bases, there was a span of 9 bases. This CDR3 spans 14 amino acids. CDR3: CASSYDTSGNTIYF. In DNA form, the CDR3 reads TGTGCCAGCAGCTACGACACCTCTGGAAACACCATATATTTT.

In DNA form, the CDR3 reads TGTGCCAGCAGCTCGGACAGGGCGGATCAGCCCCAGCATTTT. Its translation: CASSSDRADQPQHF. The chain couples TRBV7-2 to TRBJ1-5; 8 nucleotides line up with TRBD1. V trimming: 4 bases; J trimming: 5 bases; junction bases outside the gene matches: 4. Germline V gene lookup returns CDR1 SGHTA and CDR2 FQGNSA. This CDR3 spans 14 amino acids.

V usage is TRBV3-1 (or the pseudogene TRBV3-2) and J usage is TRBJ2-2, with D perhaps TRBD1 (6 bases). The germline gives CDR1 LGHDT, CDR2 YNNKEL (reference sequence). The CDR3 sequence is 16 residues long. V was trimmed by 1 base and J by 5 bases, leaving 14 bases between them. The CDR3 DNA reads as TGTGCCAGCAGCCAAGGGGACACGCGAGGGACCGGGGAGCTGTTTTTT. Translation: CASSQGDTRGTGELFF.

The V and J genes are TRBV5-5 and TRBJ2-3; D ambiguous. Germline loops: CDR1 SGHKS, CDR2 YYEKEE (reference sequence). Between the trimmed V and J ends, which lost 2 bases and 1 base, there was a span of 8 bases. CDR3 length: 14 residues. The CDR3 is CASSFADRTDTQYF. The CDR3 nucleotides are TGTGCCAGCAGCTTTGCGGATCGCACAGATACGCAGTATTTT.

CDR3 in DNA: TGTGCCAGCAGCTTACAGGGGGTATACACTGAAGCTTTCTTT. As protein: CASSLQGVYTEAFF. The chain combines TRBV7-9 with TRBJ1-1; TRBD1 agrees at 7 bases. In germline, CDR1 is SEHNR, CDR2 FQNEAQ (reference sequence). This CDR3 contains 14 residues. Unmatched junction bases numbered 3, after V lost 2 bases and J lost 3 bases.

This sequence joins TRBV5-5 and TRBJ2-7, with a tentative D call TRBD1 (5 bases). The V end was cut by 2 bases, the J end by 1 base, with 13 bases between. Germline V CDR1 and CDR2: SGHKS, YYEKEE (reference sequence). The CDR3 covers 15 residues. CDR3 in DNA: TGTGCCAGCAGCTTAGGCCCAGGGTTATCCTACGAGCAGTACGTC. Residues: CASSLGPGLSYEQYV.

This clone was picked up a small number of times. This sequence joins TRBV2 and TRBJ1-1; TRBD1 aligns across 10 bases. The CDR3 has 15 residues. V was pared by 2 bases and J by 8 bases, with 8 bases of the junction left unmatched. Germline lookup yields CDR1 SNHLY and CDR2 FYNNEI. CDR3 bases: TGTGCCAGCAGTGAAACCGGACAGGGGGTAGGGGAAGCTTTCTTT. Translated, it gives CASSETGQGVGEAFF.

The rearrangement joins TRBV6-5 to TRBJ2-7; perhaps TRBD1 as D (5 bases). This CDR3 comprises 13 residues. Trimming removed 0 bases at V and 5 bases at J, with 8 bases between. Germline-derived CDR1 and CDR2 are MNHEY and SVGAGI. CDR3 residues: CASSYSPDNEQYV. CDR3 DNA: TGTGCCAGCAGTTACTCGCCGGACAACGAGCAGTACGTC.

The V gene is TRBV3-1 (or the pseudogene TRBV3-2), the J gene TRBJ1-2; D uncertain. The CDR3 length is 13 residues. Germline V gives CDR1 LGHDT, CDR2 YNNKEL (reference sequence). V was clipped by 1 base and J by 2 bases, with 5 bases between them. The CDR3 here is CASSQGQNYGYTF. In DNA form, the CDR3 reads TGTGCCAGCAGCCAAGGCCAGAACTATGGCTACACCTTC.

This clone showed up just a few times. V gene TRBV10-1 combines with J gene TRBJ2-3, with 8 bases matching TRBD2. V lost 0 bases, J lost 4 bases, and 12 bases stayed unmatched. This CDR3 spans 18 amino acids. Germline CDR1 and CDR2: WNHNN and SYGVQD (reference sequence). The CDR3 DNA reads TGCGCCAGCAGTGAGTCGACTCTGGGGCGGGGGGTCTCAGATACGCAGTATTTT. Encoded protein: CASSESTLGRGVSDTQYF.

This rearrangement joins TRBV6-5 to TRBJ1-3; TRBD1 matches 7 bases. J lost 2 bases, V lost 0 bases, and 4 bases had no gene match. This CDR3 has 16 residues. Germline V CDR1 and CDR2: MNHEY, SVGAGI. CDR3 sequence reads: CASSYSKGATGNTIYF. The DNA of the CDR3 is TGTGCCAGCAGTTACTCGAAGGGGGCCACTGGAAACACCATATATTTT.

The chain carries TRBV28 and TRBJ1-5, with a tentative D call TRBD1 (6 bases). The germline V gene encodes CDR1 MDHEN and CDR2 SYDVKM. Trimming removed 7 bases from V and 11 bases from J, with 18 bases in between. CDR3 length: 13 amino acids. CDR3 sequence: CASTRGAVLAQHF. As DNA, the CDR3 is TGTGCCAGCACACGGGGGGCGGTCCTGGCCCAGCATTTT.

This clone was seen only a few times. The chain carries TRBV4-1 and TRBJ1-3; no clear D. This CDR3 has 15 residues. Trimming cost V 0 bases and J 2 bases, with 8 bases left between them. CDR1 is MGHRA, CDR2 YSYEKL, per germline. The CDR3 spells CASSQEGGAGNTIYF. CDR3 in DNA: TGCGCCAGCAGCCAAGAGGGCGGGGCTGGAAACACCATATATTTT.

V gene TRBV27 combines with J gene TRBJ2-5, with D perhaps matching TRBD1 (6 bases). CDR3 size: 14 residues. The germline gives CDR1 MNHEY, CDR2 SMNVEV (reference sequence). V was trimmed by 3 bases and J by 2 bases, leaving 10 bases between them. The CDR3: CASSLGHLQETQYF. For the CDR3, the DNA is TGTGCCAGCAGTTTGGGACATTTACAAGAGACCCAGTACTTC.

V is TRBV6-5 and J is TRBJ1-6; D not resolved. CDR1 is MNHEY and CDR2 is SVGAGI in the germline V gene. The CDR3 is made up of 13 amino acids. V gave up 6 bases and J gave up 7 bases, with 10 bases separating them. The CDR3 loop reads CASRAASNSPLHF. In nucleotides, the CDR3 is TGTGCCAGCAGGGCCGCCTCGAATTCACCCCTCCACTTT.

The chain carries TRBV28 and TRBJ2-1; 8 bases are shared with TRBD2. The CDR3 is 15 amino acids. With V trimmed by 3 bases and J by 3 bases, 4 bases remained unmatched. CDR1 MDHEN and CDR2 SYDVKM come from the germline V gene. This CDR3 reads CASSFLAGGYNEQFF. The CDR3 nucleotides are TGTGCCAGCAGTTTTCTGGCGGGGGGCTACAATGAGCAGTTCTTC. Full variable domain (missing parts from reference TRBV28 and TRBJ2-1): DVKVTQSSRYLVKRTGEKVFLECVQDMDHENMFWYRQDPGLGLRLIYFSYDVKMKEKGDIPEGYSVSREKKERFSLILESASTNQTSMYLCASSFLAGGYNEQFFGPGTRLTVL.

The rearrangement uses TRBV5-1 and TRBJ2-5; TRBD1 matches 7 bases. V was clipped by 0 bases and J by 5 bases; unmatched bases: 7. The CDR3 spans 15 residues. The germline CDR1 and CDR2 sequences are SGHRS and YFSETQ. The CDR3 coding sequence is TGCGCCAGCAGCTTGGCCAGAGGGGGCACGGAGACCCAGTACTTC. It translates to CASSLARGGTETQYF.

This chain joins TRBV5-1 and TRBJ2-5, with a weak D call TRBD2 (6 bases). Trimming removed 4 bases at V and 0 bases at J, with 10 bases between. CDR3 size: 14 residues. Germline loops: CDR1 SGHRS, CDR2 YFSETQ. As DNA, the CDR3 is TGCGCCAGCAGCGGGGGGTTGGACCAAGAGACCCAGTACTTC. Protein product: CASSGGLDQETQYF.

V gene TRBV6-5 combines with J gene TRBJ1-1; TRBD1 might be the D (5 bases). The CDR3 has 15 amino acids. Trimming removed 2 bases at V and 3 bases at J, with 13 bases between. Per the germline V gene, CDR1 is MNHEY and CDR2 is SVGAGI. CDR3 amino acids: CASSYGARGDTEAFF. The CDR3 DNA is TGTGCCAGCAGTTACGGGGCGCGGGGGGACACTGAAGCTTTCTTT.

The chain has TRBV6-1 and TRBJ2-5; D gene uncertain. The germline V and J ends were trimmed by 2 bases and 1 base, with 8 bases remaining between them. Germline V gene data show CDR1 as MNHNS and CDR2 as SASEGT. The CDR3 covers 14 residues. The CDR3 DNA is TGTGCCAGCAGTGAATGGGCTATCCAAGAGACCCAGTACTTC. This sequence encodes CASSEWAIQETQYF.

The genes are TRBV7-2 and TRBJ2-5, with 10 bases identical to TRBD2. J gave up 3 bases and V 5 bases, and 6 bases lay outside the gene matches. Germline V gene data show CDR1 as SGHTA and CDR2 as FQGNSA. This CDR3 is built from 15 residues. The CDR3 sequence: CASSIGTSVKETQYF. CDR3 sequence (DNA): TGTGCCAGCAGCATTGGGACTAGCGTAAAAGAGACCCAGTACTTC.

The rearrangement uses TRBV11-2 and TRBJ2-2; TRBD1 matches at 12 bases. V lost 5 bases and J lost 7; bases outside the gene matches: 5. This CDR3 has 15 residues. CDR1 and CDR2 (germline): SGHAT, FQNNGV. The CDR3 DNA sequence: TGTGCCAGCAGCCAGGGACAGGGGGCGATCGGGGAGCTGTTTTTT. Its translation: CASSQGQGAIGELFF.

This chain links TRBV2 with TRBJ2-7, with TRBD1 matching over 8 bases. Germline V CDR1 and CDR2: SNHLY, FYNNEI. The CDR3 covers 14 residues. After removal of 5 bases from V and 2 bases from J, the junction contained 5 bases not matched to a gene. CDR3 DNA: TGTGCCAGCAGTTATAGGACAGGGACCTACGAGCAGTACGTC. This translates into CASSYRTGTYEQYV.

The V call is TRBV27, the J call TRBJ2-3; D perhaps matches TRBD2 (5 bases). V lost 4 bases to trimming and J lost 0 bases, with 8 bases between them. The germline V gene has CDR1 MNHEY and CDR2 SMNVEV (reference sequence). The CDR3 covers 14 residues. The CDR3 nucleotides are TGTGCCAGCAGTTCTAGCCCGAGCACAGATACGCAGTATTTT. It specifies CASSSSPSTDTQYF.

The rearrangement uses TRBV7-9 and TRBJ1-6; 7 bases are shared with TRBD1. Germline V gives CDR1 SEHNR, CDR2 FQNEAQ (reference sequence). The junction had 8 bases not matched to a gene; V was cut back by 10 bases and J by 8 bases. The CDR3 is made up of 13 amino acids. In nucleotides, the CDR3 is TGTGCCACCGAGACAGGGCAGCATTCACCCCTCCACTTT. This sequence encodes CATETGQHSPLHF.

The CDR3 region is CASSPLVRGNYGYTF. The CDR3 DNA sequence: TGTGCCAGCAGCCCCCTCGTTAGGGGGAACTATGGCTACACCTTC. V gene TRBV3-1 (or the pseudogene TRBV3-2) combines with J gene TRBJ1-2; TRBD1 might be the D (6 bases). Trimming cost V 4 bases and J 2 bases, with 14 bases left between them. The CDR3 has 15 amino acids. Germline assignment: CDR1 LGHDT and CDR2 YNNKEL (reference sequence).